The 32 T cell receptor beta chains reported below all come from one sample, sequenced in a study of T-cell reconstitution after alpha-beta-depleted transplantation in children. Unique molecular identifiers were incorporated during preparation of the TCRbeta library. TCRdb recomputed calls from the PCR reads with MiXCR, one row per CDR3 protein. The table includes some 600,000 distinct CDR3 sequences, roughly 13% detected once. The material was PBMCs, mostly from graft donor cells, obtained 360 days after TCRalphabeta/CD19-depleted stem cell transplant. Source of these receptors: a male patient under 18 who had a stem cell transplant for acute myeloid leukemia, so the T cells may come from the graft donor.

The CDR3 here is CSARVGGNEKLFF. The CDR3 DNA follows: TGCAGTGCTAGAGTTGGAGGGAATGAAAAACTGTTTTTT. This chain uses TRBV20-1 with TRBJ1-4, with D unclear. This CDR3 has 13 amino acids. V lost 1 base and J 5 bases, leaving 8 bases between the germline ends. Germline V gives CDR1 DFQATT, CDR2 SNEGSKA (reference sequence).

This clonotype was picked up many times. The chain is built from TRBV13 and TRBJ2-7; 9 bases match TRBD1. CDR3 size: 18 residues. The J segment lost 2 bases and the V segment lost 3 bases, leaving 14 bases of the junction unmatched. The germline gives CDR1 PRHDT, CDR2 FYEKMQ (reference sequence). The CDR3 DNA follows: TGTGCCAGCAGCTTGCTTGGACAGGGGTACGGACTGGCCTACGAGCAGTACTTC. Encoded protein: CASSLLGQGYGLAYEQYF. Supplemented by reference TRBV13 and TRBJ2-7, the full variable domain reads AAGVIQSPRHLIKEKRETATLKCYPIPRHDTVYWYQQGPGQDPQFLISFYEKMQSDKGSIPDRFSAQQFSDYHSELNMSSLELGDSALYFCASSLLGQGYGLAYEQYFGPGTRLTVT.

V is TRBV5-4 and J is TRBJ1-2; D remains unclear. Germline values: CDR1 SGHNT, CDR2 YYREEE (reference sequence). V lost 0 bases and J lost 2, with 8 bases in between. The CDR3 extends over 14 amino acids. The CDR3 spells CASSLVTANYGYTF. The CDR3 DNA follows: TGTGCCAGCAGCTTGGTTACGGCGAACTATGGCTACACCTTC.

This clonotype was detected only a few times. CDR3 region: CASSLERWRGTEAFF. The CDR3 DNA is TGTGCCAGCAGCTTAGAGAGGTGGCGGGGCACTGAAGCTTTCTTT. The chain has TRBV7-2 and TRBJ1-1; D remains unclear. Trimming stripped 1 base from V and 4 bases from J, with 13 bases between. The germline CDR1 and CDR2 sequences are SGHTA and FQGNSA. CDR3 length: 15 residues.

This clonotype was observed a few times. The chain uses TRBV4-3 and TRBJ2-3; D uncertain. V was pared by 0 bases and J by 1 base, with 5 bases between. There are 14 residues in the CDR3. Germline values: CDR1 LGHNA, CDR2 YSLEER. Here the CDR3 DNA reads TGCGCCAGCAGCCAAGACATAGGCACAGATACGCAGTATTTT. As protein: CASSQDIGTDTQYF.

This rearrangement joins TRBV7-2 to TRBJ2-2; 7 nucleotides align to TRBD2. The CDR3 totals 16 residues. In germline, CDR1 is SGHTA, CDR2 FQGNSA. The V and J ends lost 2 bases and 0 bases, in that order; junction bases with no gene match: 3. CDR3 sequence (DNA): TGTGCCAGCAGCTTATCGGGGGGACCGAACACCGGGGAGCTGTTTTTT. This encodes CASSLSGGPNTGELFF.

This clonotype was recorded a few times. V gene TRBV28 combines with J gene TRBJ2-7; 8 positions match TRBD1. This CDR3 spans 16 amino acids. Germline-derived CDR1 and CDR2 are MDHEN and SYDVKM. Losses at the gene ends were 4 bases for V and 3 bases for J; bases not matched to a gene: 11. The CDR3 is CASSSRTGPLNYEQYF. The CDR3 DNA reads TGTGCCAGCAGTTCGCGGACAGGGCCCCTGAACTACGAGCAGTACTTC.

This clonotype was detected only a few times. The gene calls are TRBV12-3 or TRBV12-4 and TRBJ2-7; a weak D match, TRBD2 (6 bases). The V end was cut by 0 bases, the J end by 6 bases, with 15 bases between. This CDR3 contains 15 residues. The CDR3 loop is CASSLAAGLKAEQYF. CDR3 DNA: TGTGCCAGCAGTTTAGCCGCGGGGCTTAAGGCCGAGCAGTACTTC.

This clonotype was observed many times. DNA for the CDR3: TGTGCCAGCAGTGATAACAGGGGCGTTAATGAAAAACTGTTTTTT. Protein sequence: CASSDNRGVNEKLFF. The V gene is TRBV25-1, the J gene TRBJ1-4, with TRBD1 identical over 7 bases. Germline CDR1 is MGHDK and CDR2 is SYGVNS. With V trimmed by 3 bases and J by 4 bases, 5 bases remained unmatched. CDR3 length: 15 amino acids.

This clonotype came up a few times. The chain has TRBV20-1 and TRBJ1-4; no definite D call. Per germline, CDR1 DFQATT and CDR2 SNEGSKA (reference sequence). The CDR3 totals 13 residues. V lost 1 base to trimming and J lost 9 bases, with 12 bases between them. The CDR3 reads CSARVDPKKKLFF. Written as DNA, the CDR3 is TGCAGTGCTAGAGTTGATCCGAAGAAAAAACTGTTTTTT.

This clonotype came up many times. The chain joins TRBV29-1 to TRBJ2-1, with 8 bases matching TRBD2. Germline loops: CDR1 SQVTM, CDR2 ANQGSEA. This CDR3 has 15 residues. J lost 6 bases, V lost 6 bases, and 13 bases had no gene match. The CDR3, as DNA: TGCAGCGTGTTACGGGAGGGCTCACCCTCCAATGAGCAGTTCTTC. It translates to CSVLREGSPSNEQFF.

There are a few counts of this clonotype. CDR3 DNA: TGTGCCAGCAGCTGGTGGGATACGCAGTATTTT. It translates to CASSWWDTQYF. The chain is built from TRBV28 and TRBJ2-3; D not resolved. Germline CDR1 and CDR2: MDHEN and SYDVKM. The CDR3 contains 11 residues. V was shortened by 6 bases and J by 6 bases, with 7 bases between the two germline ends.

This clonotype was counted ten times or more. V and J are TRBV29-1 and TRBJ1-1; weak D call: TRBD1 (5 bases). The V end was cut by 5 bases, the J end by 0 bases, with 19 bases between. CDR1 SQVTM and CDR2 ANQGSEA come from the germline V gene. The CDR3 has 16 amino acids. This chain's CDR3 is CSVPPAWGTVNTEAFF. The CDR3 DNA sequence: TGCAGCGTTCCCCCAGCTTGGGGCACAGTGAACACTGAAGCTTTCTTT. Complete variable domain (other parts from reference TRBV29-1 and TRBJ1-1): SAVISQKPSRDICQRGTSLTIQCQVDSQVTMMFWYRQQPGQSLTLIATANQGSEATYESGFVIDKFPISRPNLTFSTLTVSNMSPEDSSIYLCSVPPAWGTVNTEAFFGQGTRLTVV.

This clonotype was seen many times. The rearrangement links TRBV27 to TRBJ1-1; tentatively, D is TRBD1 (5 bases). V was cut by 1 base and J by 0 bases, with 9 bases left in between. There are 15 residues in the CDR3. The germline V gene encodes CDR1 MNHEY and CDR2 SMNVEV (reference sequence). CDR3 loop: CASSLLNRLNTEAFF. The CDR3 DNA is TGTGCCAGCAGTTTATTGAACAGGTTGAACACTGAAGCTTTCTTT.

The V gene is TRBV14, the J gene TRBJ2-1; 10 nucleotides align to TRBD2. CDR1 is SGHDN, CDR2 FVKESK, per germline. V was pared by 4 bases and J by 8 bases, with 8 bases of the junction left unmatched. This CDR3 has 15 residues. CDR3 in amino acids: CASSPLAGAVHEQFF. The CDR3 nucleotides are TGTGCCAGCAGCCCTCTAGCGGGAGCAGTGCATGAGCAGTTCTTC.

There are a few counts of this clonotype. V usage is TRBV5-1 and J usage is TRBJ2-4; D unresolved. CDR3 size: 13 residues. CDR1 is SGHRS, CDR2 YFSETQ, per germline. The V end lost 3 bases, the J end lost 4 bases, and 8 bases lay between the germline ends. CDR3 in DNA: TGCGCCAGCAGCTCTTTAACGAAAAACATTCAGTACTTC. Its translation is CASSSLTKNIQYF.

The rearrangement links TRBV2 to TRBJ2-1, with a tentative D call TRBD1 (5 bases). This CDR3 comprises 14 residues. Germline V lookup: CDR1 SNHLY, CDR2 FYNNEI. Trimming removed 6 bases at V and 13 bases at J, with 22 bases between. The CDR3 nucleotides read TGTGCCAGCAGCCTAAAGGTCCAGGGAAGGGAACAGTTCTTC. This sequence encodes CASSLKVQGREQFF.

This chain joins TRBV3-1 and TRBJ2-3; D gene uncertain. This CDR3 has 18 residues. Germline V gives CDR1 LGHDT, CDR2 YNNKEL (reference sequence). With 0 bases removed from V and 2 bases from J, the gap between germline ends came to 18 bases. The CDR3 bases are TGTGCCAGCAGCCAAGAACGGGCTATCAGTTCTCTCACAGATACGCAGTATTTT. Translating gives CASSQERAISSLTDTQYF.

The table lists this clonotype with a few counts. This sequence joins TRBV5-6 and TRBJ2-1, with TRBD2 matching over 10 bases. The CDR3 sequence is 17 residues long. The J segment lost 4 bases and the V segment lost 3 bases, leaving 10 bases of the junction unmatched. From germline, CDR1 is SGHDT and CDR2 YYEEEE. Written as DNA, the CDR3 is TGTGCCAGCAGCTCGAACATACTAGCGGGGTTGTACAATGAGCAGTTCTTC. Protein sequence: CASSSNILAGLYNEQFF.

The J gene is TRBJ1-5, the V gene TRBV24-1; the D is unclear. This CDR3 contains 8 residues. Germline lookup yields CDR1 KGHDR and CDR2 SFDVKD. V was shortened by 9 bases and J by 11 bases, with 4 bases between the two germline ends. The CDR3 DNA sequence: TGTGCCACCCTGACCCAGCATTTT. It yields the protein CATLTQHF.

This clonotype was picked up many times. The chain uses TRBV5-1 and TRBJ2-1; the match to TRBD2 covers 11 bases. The germline CDR1 and CDR2 sequences are SGHRS and YFSETQ. CDR3 length: 17 amino acids. The V segment lost 6 bases and the J segment 8 bases; nucleotides outside the gene matches: 16. CDR3 DNA: TGCGCCAGCACCGCAGGTCTACTAGCGGGAGTTAGCGATGAGCAGTTCTTC. Translated, it gives CASTAGLLAGVSDEQFF. The full variable domain, completed using reference TRBV5-1 and TRBJ2-1, is KAGVTQTPRYLIKTRGQQVTLSCSPISGHRSVSWYQQTPGQGLQFLFEYFSETQRNKGNFPGRFSGRQFSNSRSEMNVSTLELGDSALYLCASTAGLLAGVSDEQFFGPGTRLTVL.

This clonotype was seen a few times. The rearrangement uses TRBV20-1 and TRBJ2-7; D unresolved. CDR1 is DFQATT and CDR2 is SNEGSKA in the germline V gene (reference sequence). Trimming shortened V by 1 base and J by 3 bases, and 13 bases separated the two germline ends. This CDR3 has 14 amino acids. DNA for the CDR3: TGCAGTGCTAGAGGGCCCACAAAGGTCTACGAGCAGTACTTC. Its translation: CSARGPTKVYEQYF.

The V call is TRBV28, the J call TRBJ2-3; the match to TRBD2 covers 14 bases. CDR1 is MDHEN, CDR2 SYDVKM, per germline. The CDR3 totals 15 residues. Trimming removed 3 bases from V and 6 bases from J; junction bases left unmatched: 2. CDR3 loop: CASSFRTSGGDTQYF. The CDR3 coding sequence is TGTGCCAGCAGTTTTAGGACTAGCGGGGGGGATACGCAGTATTTT.

The chain is built from TRBV30 and TRBJ2-7; 7 positions match TRBD2. Per germline, CDR1 GTSNPN and CDR2 SVGIG (reference sequence). This CDR3 region has 13 residues. After removal of 6 bases from V and 3 bases from J, the junction contained 8 bases not matched to a gene. CDR3 residues: CACPGGGNYEQYF. The DNA for the CDR3 is TGTGCCTGTCCGGGGGGAGGAAACTACGAGCAGTACTTC.

This clonotype was observed a few times. This chain links TRBV11-2 with TRBJ2-1; 13 bases agree with TRBD2. V trimming: 8 bases; J trimming: 0 bases; junction bases outside the gene matches: 13. The CDR3 consists of 19 residues. Germline CDR1 and CDR2: SGHAT and FQNNGV. The CDR3 loop is CASSGPGTSGTSSYNEQFF. The CDR3 DNA reads TGTGCCAGCTCGGGACCCGGGACTAGCGGGACGAGCTCCTACAATGAGCAGTTCTTC.

This clonotype showed up many times. This chain uses TRBV3-1 with TRBJ1-6; D uncertain. Germline assignment: CDR1 LGHDT and CDR2 YNNKEL (reference sequence). Trimming left V 0 bases short and J 6 bases short, with 15 bases between. The CDR3 is made up of 17 amino acids. The CDR3 sequence is CASSQDMPGNFNSPLHF. CDR3 bases: TGTGCCAGCAGCCAAGATATGCCAGGCAATTTTAATTCACCCCTCCACTTT.

This clonotype has more than one count but fewer than ten. The chain recombines TRBV20-1 with TRBJ2-7; 7 nucleotides agree with TRBD1. There are 13 residues in the CDR3. CDR1 is DFQATT, CDR2 SNEGSKA, per germline (reference sequence). The J segment lost 0 bases and the V segment lost 5 bases, leaving 4 bases of the junction unmatched. The CDR3 loop is CSASGQSSYEQYF. The CDR3 DNA sequence: TGCAGTGCTTCGGGACAGAGCTCCTACGAGCAGTACTTC.

V gene TRBV28 combines with J gene TRBJ2-1; 10 bases map to TRBD2. The CDR3 has 15 residues. Per germline, CDR1 MDHEN and CDR2 SYDVKM. The junction had 11 bases not matched to a gene; V was cut back by 7 bases and J by 8 bases. The CDR3 protein is CASTFGGLALDEQFF. In nucleotides, the CDR3 is TGTGCCAGCACCTTCGGGGGACTAGCGTTAGATGAGCAGTTCTTC. The complete variable domain, with remaining parts taken from reference TRBV28 and TRBJ2-1, reads DVKVTQSSRYLVKRTGEKVFLECVQDMDHENMFWYRQDPGLGLRLIYFSYDVKMKEKGDIPEGYSVSREKKERFSLILESASTNQTSMYLCASTFGGLALDEQFFGPGTRLTVL.

This clonotype was detected ten times or more. V is TRBV29-1 and J is TRBJ2-7, with 7 nucleotides matching TRBD2. The CDR3 totals 13 residues. Germline lookup yields CDR1 SQVTM and CDR2 ANQGSEA. V lost 4 bases to trimming and J lost 3 bases; unmatched junction nucleotides: 6. The CDR3 sequence is CSVGLAEIYEQYF. CDR3 in DNA: TGCAGCGTTGGCCTAGCGGAAATCTACGAGCAGTACTTC.

On this clonotype: This may be a read error, as it is one base from a much larger clone. The V call is TRBV20-1, the J call TRBJ2-1; 9 bases map to TRBD1. CDR1 DFQATT and CDR2 SNEGSKA come from the germline V gene (reference sequence). This CDR3 has 18 amino acids. CDR3 coding DNA: TGCTGTGCTAGAGGACAGGGGACTACTACGGGTACCGACAATGAGCAGTTCTTC. Amino acids: CCARGQGTTTGTDNEQFF.

This chain connects TRBV7-2 to TRBJ2-7, with no clear D. Germline V gene lookup returns CDR1 SGHTA and CDR2 FQGNSA. Trimming took off 5 bases at V and 2 bases at J, with 10 bases between the two ends. CDR3 length: 13 amino acids. The CDR3 loop reads CASSPITPYEQYF. CDR3 coding DNA: TGTGCCAGCAGCCCTATTACCCCCTACGAGCAGTACTTC.

CDR3 in DNA: TGTGCCAGCAGCCCTCTTTCGAGTACACTTTACGAGCAGTACTTC. Amino acid sequence: CASSPLSSTLYEQYF. The rearrangement joins TRBV7-8 to TRBJ2-7, with D unresolved. The V gene lost 5 bases and the J gene lost 4 bases, with 18 bases spanning the gap. This CDR3 spans 15 amino acids. Germline V gene data show CDR1 as SGHVS and CDR2 as FQNEAQ.